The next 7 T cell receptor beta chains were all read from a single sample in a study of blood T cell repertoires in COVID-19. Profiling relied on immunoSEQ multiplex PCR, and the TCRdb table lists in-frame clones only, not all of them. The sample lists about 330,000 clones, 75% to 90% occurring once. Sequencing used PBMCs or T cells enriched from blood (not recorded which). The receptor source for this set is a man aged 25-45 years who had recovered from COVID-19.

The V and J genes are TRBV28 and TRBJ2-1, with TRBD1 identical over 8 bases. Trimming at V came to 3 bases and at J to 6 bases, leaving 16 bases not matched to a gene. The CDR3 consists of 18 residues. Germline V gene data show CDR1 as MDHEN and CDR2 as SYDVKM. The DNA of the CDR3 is TGTGCCAGCAGTTTTGACCCCGGACAGGGAATGGGTGGCAATGAGCAGTTCTTC. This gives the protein CASSFDPGQGMGGNEQFF.

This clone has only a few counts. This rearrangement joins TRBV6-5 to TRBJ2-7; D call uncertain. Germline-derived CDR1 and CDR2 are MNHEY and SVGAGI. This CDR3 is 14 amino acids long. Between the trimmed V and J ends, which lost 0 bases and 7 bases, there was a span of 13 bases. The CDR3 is CASSYSRGPGEQYF. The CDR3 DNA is TGTGCCAGCAGTTACTCGCGCGGCCCCGGAGAGCAGTACTTC.

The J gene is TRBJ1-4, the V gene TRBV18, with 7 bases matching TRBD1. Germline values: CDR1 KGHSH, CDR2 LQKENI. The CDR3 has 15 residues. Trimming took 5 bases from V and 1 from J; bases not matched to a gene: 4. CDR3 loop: CASSKQGETNEKLFF. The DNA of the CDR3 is TGTGCCAGCTCAAAGCAGGGGGAAACTAATGAAAAACTGTTTTTT. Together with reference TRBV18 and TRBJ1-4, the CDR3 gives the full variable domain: NAGVMQNPRHLVRRRGQEARLRCSPMKGHSHVYWYRQLPEEGLKFMVYLQKENIIDESGMPKERFSAEFPKEGPSILRIQQVVRGDSAAYFCASSKQGETNEKLFFGSGTQLSVL.

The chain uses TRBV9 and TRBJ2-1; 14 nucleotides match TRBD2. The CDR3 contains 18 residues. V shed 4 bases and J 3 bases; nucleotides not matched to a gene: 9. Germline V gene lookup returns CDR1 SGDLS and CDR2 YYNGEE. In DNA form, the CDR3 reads TGTGCCAGCAGCAAAGGACTAGCGGGGGGTCCAATCTACAATGAGCAGTTCTTC. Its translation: CASSKGLAGGPIYNEQFF.

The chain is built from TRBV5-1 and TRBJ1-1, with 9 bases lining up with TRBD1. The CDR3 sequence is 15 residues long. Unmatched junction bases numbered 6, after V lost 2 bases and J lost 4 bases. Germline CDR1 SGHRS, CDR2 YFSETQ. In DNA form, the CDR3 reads TGCGCCAGCAGCTTTTGGGACAGGGAGGGCACTGAAGCTTTCTTT. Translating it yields CASSFWDREGTEAFF.

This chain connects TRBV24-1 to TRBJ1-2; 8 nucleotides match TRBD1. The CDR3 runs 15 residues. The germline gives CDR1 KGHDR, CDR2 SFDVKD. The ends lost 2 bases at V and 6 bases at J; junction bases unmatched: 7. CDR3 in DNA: TGTGCCACCAGTGATTCCCCGGACAGGGCAGATGGCTACACCTTC. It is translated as CATSDSPDRADGYTF.

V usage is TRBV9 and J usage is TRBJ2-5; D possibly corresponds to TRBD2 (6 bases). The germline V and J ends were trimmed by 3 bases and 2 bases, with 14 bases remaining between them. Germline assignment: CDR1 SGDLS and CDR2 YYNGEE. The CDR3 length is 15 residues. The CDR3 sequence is CASSGSGTRQETQYF. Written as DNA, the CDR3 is TGTGCCAGCAGCGGGTCCGGGACTCGACAAGAGACCCAGTACTTC.